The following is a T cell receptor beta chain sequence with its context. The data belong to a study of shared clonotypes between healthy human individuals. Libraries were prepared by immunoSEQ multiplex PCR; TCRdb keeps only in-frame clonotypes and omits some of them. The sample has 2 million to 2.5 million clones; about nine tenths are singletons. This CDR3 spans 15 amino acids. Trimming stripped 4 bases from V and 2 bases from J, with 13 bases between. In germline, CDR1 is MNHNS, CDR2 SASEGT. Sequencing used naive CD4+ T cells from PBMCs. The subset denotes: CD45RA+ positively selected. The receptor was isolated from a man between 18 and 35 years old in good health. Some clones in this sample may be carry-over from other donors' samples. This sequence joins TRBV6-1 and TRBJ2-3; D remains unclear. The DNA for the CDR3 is TGTGCCAGCAGTGCCTCTGTCGGGTTCACAGATACGCAGTATTTT. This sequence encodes CASSASVGFTDTQYF.